This T cell receptor (beta chain) comes out of a study of blood T cell repertoires in COVID-19. In the source study's methods: Quantification of nucleated cells was approximated via reference gene primer amplification. Some clones are missing from TCRdb's copy, which holds only in-frame ones; the method was immunoSEQ multiplex PCR. Clone size and the V and J calls come from that table; the DNA yielded D and trimming. This table holds 330,000 or so clones, approximately 89% found once. J was trimmed by 3 bases and V by 4 bases; bases with no gene match: 5. CDR3 length: 14 residues. The V gene's germline CDR1 is SEHNR and CDR2 FQNEAQ (reference sequence). Recovered participants had two consecutive negative NP/OP PCR tests, healthcare professional clearance, or symptom resolution.

Sequencing used PBMCs or T cells enriched from blood (not recorded which). The clonotype originates from a man under 40 who had recovered from COVID-19. This sequence joins TRBV7-9 and TRBJ1-2, with 7 bases lining up with TRBD1. The CDR3 protein is CASSSGTEYYGYTF. The CDR3 DNA is TGTGCCAGCAGCTCCGGGACAGAGTACTATGGCTACACCTTC.